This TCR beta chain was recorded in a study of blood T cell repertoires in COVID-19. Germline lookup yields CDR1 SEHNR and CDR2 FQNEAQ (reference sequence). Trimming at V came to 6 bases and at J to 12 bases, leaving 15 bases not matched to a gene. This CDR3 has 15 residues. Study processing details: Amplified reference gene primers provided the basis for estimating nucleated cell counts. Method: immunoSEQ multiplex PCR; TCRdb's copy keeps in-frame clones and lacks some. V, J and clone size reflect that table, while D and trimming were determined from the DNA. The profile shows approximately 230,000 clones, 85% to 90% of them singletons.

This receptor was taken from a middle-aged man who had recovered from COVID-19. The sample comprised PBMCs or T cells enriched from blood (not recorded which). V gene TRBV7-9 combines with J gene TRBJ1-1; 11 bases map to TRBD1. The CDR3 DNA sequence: TGTGCCAGCAGTTTCCGGACCGGACAGGGGGCAAGCCCTTTCTTT. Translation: CASSFRTGQGASPFF.